This T cell receptor (beta chain) was recorded in a study of T cell clonality in common variable immunodeficiency. Study-level results: In common variable immunodeficiency, TCR beta chains reportedly carried fewer deletions and N-nucleotide insertions.

Libraries were prepared by immunoSEQ multiplex PCR; TCRdb keeps only in-frame clonotypes and omits some of them. The sample is made up of 16,000 or so clones, none counted only once. The CDR3 covers 16 residues. Trimming cost V 3 bases and J 4 bases, with 15 bases left between them. Per the germline V gene, CDR1 is KGHSH and CDR2 is LQKENI. This clone appeared many times. As yet, its antigen is unknown. The sequence runs out 3 residues before the end of the CDR3; the remainder is reconstructed from the germline J gene. This sequence originates from a human donor with common variable immunodeficiency. Sequencing input: peripheral blood mononuclear cells. V and J are TRBV18 and TRBJ1-4, with D possibly TRBD1 on 5 matching bases. The covered CDR3 bases are TGTGCCAGCTCACCGAGGGGAGCGACTCGTAATGAAAAA. Translation: CASSPRGATRNEK. The full CDR3 protein is CASSPRGATRNEKLFF.